The 22 T cell receptor beta chains presented below share a single source sample, sequenced in a study of blood T cell repertoires in COVID-19. Assay used: immunoSEQ multiplex PCR; TCRdb lists only in-frame clones, some missing. The sample gives over 200,000 clones, 88% of which show up once; roughly 2.5% is in the top ten. Sequencing was done on a sample of peripheral blood. The source of these receptors is a woman in her fifties or sixties with acute or convalescent COVID-19.

The chain joins TRBV27 to TRBJ2-1, with D perhaps TRBD1 (7 bases). V was cut by 6 bases and J by 3 bases, with 15 bases left in between. Per germline, CDR1 MNHEY and CDR2 SMNVEV (reference sequence). This CDR3 has 15 amino acids. The CDR3 here is CASSPGDRLYNEQFF. CDR3 DNA: TGTGCCAGCAGCCCGGGGGACAGACTCTACAATGAGCAGTTCTTC.

This clone was recorded a few times. The V and J genes are TRBV27 and TRBJ2-7, with a weak D call TRBD1 (6 bases). Germline assignment: CDR1 MNHEY and CDR2 SMNVEV (reference sequence). The CDR3 contains 16 residues. Trimming took 3 bases from V and 4 from J, leaving 19 bases between them. CDR3 in amino acids: CASSFKQGIAVYEQYF. DNA for the CDR3: TGTGCCAGCAGTTTCAAACAGGGAATTGCGGTTTACGAGCAGTACTTC.

The V gene is TRBV7-8, the J gene TRBJ2-7; TRBD1 aligns across 9 bases. CDR1 SGHVS and CDR2 FQNEAQ come from the germline V gene. This CDR3 has 13 amino acids. Trimming cost V 0 bases and J 12 bases; bases outside gene matches: 6. The CDR3 protein is CASSLAETGGPYF. The DNA for the CDR3 is TGTGCCAGCAGCTTAGCGGAGACAGGGGGTCCGTACTTC.

This chain uses TRBV9 with TRBJ2-1; 8 bases agree with TRBD2. Germline CDR1 is SGDLS and CDR2 is YYNGEE. J was trimmed by 3 bases and V by 2 bases; bases with no gene match: 7. This CDR3 is built from 16 residues. CDR3 bases: TGTGCCAGCAGCGTTTTTCCCAGCGGGAGCTACAATGAGCAGTTCTTC. As protein: CASSVFPSGSYNEQFF.

The gene calls are TRBV5-6 and TRBJ1-4; D remains ambiguous. V shed 0 bases and J shed 4 bases, with 13 bases lying between them. Germline V gene data show CDR1 as SGHDT and CDR2 as YYEEEE. CDR3 length equals 16 residues. The CDR3 spells CASSLGVRGLNEKLFF. CDR3 nucleotide sequence: TGTGCCAGCAGCTTGGGGGTACGAGGGCTTAATGAAAAACTGTTTTTT.

The gene calls are TRBV2 and TRBJ2-6; D unresolved. This CDR3 is 15 amino acids long. V was clipped by 6 bases and J by 0 bases, with 9 bases between them. CDR1 SNHLY and CDR2 FYNNEI come from the germline V gene. Written as DNA, the CDR3 is TGTGCCAGCAGGGAGCGCATCTCTGGGGCCAACGTCCTGACTTTC. This sequence encodes CASRERISGANVLTF.

The DNA for the CDR3 is TGTGCCAGCAGCTTAGAGTTCGGGAGCAAGAACATTCAGTACTTC. This gives the protein CASSLEFGSKNIQYF. This rearrangement joins TRBV7-9 to TRBJ2-4; possibly TRBD2 for D (6 bases). V gave up 1 base and J gave up 7 bases, with 14 bases separating them. The CDR3 contains 15 residues. Germline V gene data show CDR1 as SEHNR and CDR2 as FQNEAQ (reference sequence).

This chain connects TRBV9 to TRBJ2-5, with D unclear. Trimming took 0 bases from V and 5 from J, leaving 14 bases between them. Per germline, CDR1 SGDLS and CDR2 YYNGEE. This CDR3 is built from 15 residues. Here the CDR3 DNA reads TGTGCCAGCAGCGTAGCTCCGCAAGCGAGGGAGACCCAGTACTTC. Encoded protein: CASSVAPQARETQYF.

In its sample, this clone was seen once. This chain joins TRBV6-5 and TRBJ2-1, with D possibly matching TRBD2 (5 bases). The CDR3 spans 15 residues. V was trimmed by 5 bases and J by 1 base, leaving 12 bases between them. Germline loops: CDR1 MNHEY, CDR2 SVGAGI. The CDR3 nucleotides read TGTGCCAGCAGTCCCAGGTCGGGGTCCTACAATGAGCAGTTCTTC. Translating it yields CASSPRSGSYNEQFF.

The chain links TRBV2 to TRBJ1-1; the match to TRBD1 covers 9 bases. The trim removed 5 bases at V and 1 base at J, leaving 2 bases unmatched. The germline gives CDR1 SNHLY, CDR2 FYNNEI. CDR3 length: 14 residues. The CDR3 DNA reads as TGTGCCAGCAGTAAGGACAGGGGGAACACTGAAGCTTTCTTT. Amino acid sequence: CASSKDRGNTEAFF.

The chain uses TRBV2 and TRBJ2-1; D is perhaps TRBD2 (6 bases). Trimming left V 4 bases short and J 8 bases short, with 9 bases between. Germline CDR1 reads SNHLY; CDR2 reads FYNNEI. CDR3 size: 12 residues. In DNA, the CDR3 is TGTGCCAGCAGTGTGGGGGGTGATGAGCAGTTCTTC. It translates to CASSVGGDEQFF.

This clone was detected once. V usage is TRBV2 and J usage is TRBJ2-1, with TRBD2 matching 9 bases. The CDR3 extends over 16 amino acids. The V gene's germline CDR1 is SNHLY and CDR2 FYNNEI. Trimming removed 7 bases from V and 2 bases from J; junction bases left unmatched: 9. The CDR3 DNA follows: TGTGCCAGCACCTCTGGGGCGGGGGGGGCCTACAATGAGCAGTTCTTC. Amino acids: CASTSGAGGAYNEQFF. The whole variable domain, remainder taken from reference TRBV2 and TRBJ2-1, is EPEVTQTPSHQVTQMGQEVILRCVPISNHLYFYWYRQILGQKVEFLVSFYNNEISEKSEIFDDQFSVERPDGSNFTLKIRSTKLEDSAMYFCASTSGAGGAYNEQFFGPGTRLTVL.

The chain has TRBV19 and TRBJ1-1; possible D gene TRBD1, 6 bases. Trimming left V 2 bases short and J 3 bases short, with 13 bases between. Per the germline V gene, CDR1 is LNHDA and CDR2 is SQIVND (reference sequence). The CDR3 spans 15 residues. The CDR3 DNA sequence: TGTGCCAGTAGTATACGGGGGGCTCGGGACACTGAAGCTTTCTTT. It yields the protein CASSIRGARDTEAFF.

The genes are TRBV6-2 or TRBV6-3 and TRBJ2-2, with 10 bases identical to TRBD2. The CDR3 is made up of 17 amino acids. Germline assignment: CDR1 MNHEY and CDR2 SVGEGT. V trimming: 0 bases; J trimming: 4 bases; junction bases outside the gene matches: 5. In nucleotides, the CDR3 is TGTGCCAGCAGTTACTCGATATCTAGCGGGAGCACCGGGGAGCTGTTTTTT. Protein product: CASSYSISSGSTGELFF.

The rearrangement links TRBV18 to TRBJ1-1; D is undetermined. Looked up from germline, CDR1 is KGHSH and CDR2 is LQKENI. The V and J ends lost 3 bases and 2 bases respectively, with 7 bases between them. The CDR3 is made up of 13 amino acids. CDR3 residues: CASSPTRNTEAFF. CDR3 DNA: TGTGCCAGCTCACCCACGCGAAACACTGAAGCTTTCTTT.

This chain joins TRBV30 and TRBJ1-3; tentative D call: TRBD1 (6 bases). V shed 4 bases and J shed 0 bases, with 10 bases lying between them. Germline loops: CDR1 GTSNPN, CDR2 SVGIG (reference sequence). CDR3 length equals 14 residues. DNA for the CDR3: TGTGCCTGGAAAGGACAGCTCTCTGGAAACACCATATATTTT. It yields the protein CAWKGQLSGNTIYF.

On this clone itself: Other DNA sequences in the same sample also yield this CDR3. J is TRBJ2-2 and V is TRBV4-1; weak D call: TRBD1 (6 bases). In germline, CDR1 is MGHRA, CDR2 YSYEKL. The length of the CDR3 is 16 residues. Trimming left V 4 bases short and J 0 bases short, with 12 bases between. CDR3 nucleotide sequence: TGCGCCAGCAGCCCTAGAACAGGGTCGAACACCGGGGAGCTGTTTTTT. This sequence encodes CASSPRTGSNTGELFF.

This clone was seen a single time. The genes are TRBV6-5 and TRBJ2-5; 9 nucleotides align to TRBD2. The CDR3 has 13 residues. V lost 5 bases to trimming and J lost 3 bases; unmatched junction nucleotides: 1. Germline V gives CDR1 MNHEY, CDR2 SVGAGI. In DNA, the CDR3 is TGTGCCAGCAGTAAGCGGGAGGAAGAGACCCAGTACTTC. It translates to CASSKREEETQYF.

This rearrangement joins TRBV28 to TRBJ1-2; D might be TRBD1 (5 bases). V was shortened by 4 bases and J by 4 bases, with 10 bases between the two germline ends. CDR1 and CDR2 from the germline V gene are MDHEN and SYDVKM. The CDR3 is 13 residues long. The CDR3, as DNA: TGTGCCAGCAGTTCCAGGGATGGCTATGGCTACACCTTC. Its translation: CASSSRDGYGYTF.

The gene calls are TRBV9 and TRBJ2-2; TRBD2 aligns across 7 bases. The CDR3 is made up of 17 amino acids. V lost 0 bases to trimming and J lost 5 bases; unmatched junction nucleotides: 10. The V gene's germline CDR1 is SGDLS and CDR2 YYNGEE. CDR3 sequence (DNA): TGTGCCAGCAGCGTAGAGTTGGCGGGAGTGAATACCGGGGAGCTGTTTTTT. Its translation is CASSVELAGVNTGELFF.

The V call is TRBV19, the J call TRBJ1-1; D may be TRBD1 (6 bases). The CDR3 is made up of 16 amino acids. Trimming removed 1 base from V and 8 bases from J, with 20 bases in between. Germline CDR1 and CDR2: LNHDA and SQIVND (reference sequence). The CDR3 DNA follows: TGTGCCAGTAGTATAGGTTCGAGGGGGAAAGGGTACGAAGCTTTCTTT. Protein product: CASSIGSRGKGYEAFF.

The chain has TRBV10-3 and TRBJ2-2; 10 bases align to TRBD2. Germline CDR1 reads ENHRY; CDR2 reads SYGVKD. This CDR3 is built from 16 residues. The J segment lost 1 base and the V segment lost 4 bases, leaving 3 bases of the junction unmatched. CDR3 sequence reads: CAISVSSGGNTGELFF. The DNA for the CDR3 is TGTGCCATCAGTGTTTCTAGCGGGGGGAACACCGGGGAGCTGTTTTTT.